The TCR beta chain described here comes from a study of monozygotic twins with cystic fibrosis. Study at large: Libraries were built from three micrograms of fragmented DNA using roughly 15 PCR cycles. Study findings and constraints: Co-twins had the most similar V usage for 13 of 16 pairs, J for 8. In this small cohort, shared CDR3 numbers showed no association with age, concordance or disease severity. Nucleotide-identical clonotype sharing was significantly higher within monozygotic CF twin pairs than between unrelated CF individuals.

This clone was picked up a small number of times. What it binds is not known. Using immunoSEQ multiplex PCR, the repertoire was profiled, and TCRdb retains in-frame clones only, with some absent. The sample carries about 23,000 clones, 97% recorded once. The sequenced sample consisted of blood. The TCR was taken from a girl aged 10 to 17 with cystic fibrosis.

The CDR3 DNA sequence: TGCGCCAGCTCGACAGAGGTGGGGGCCAACGTCCTGACTTTC. Its protein product is CASSTEVGANVLTF. This chain connects TRBV5-1 to TRBJ2-6; TRBD1 is a possible D gene (5 bases). The CDR3 loop spans 14 amino acids. Germline CDR1 is SGHRS and CDR2 is YFSETQ. Trimming shortened V by 7 bases and J by 4 bases, and 12 bases separated the two germline ends.